This passage covers 30 T cell receptor beta chains from one sample sequenced in a study of PD-L1 blockade in urothelial cancer. Time point given: pretreatment peripheral blood. Generated by immunoSEQ multiplex PCR, the TCRdb table keeps only in-frame clones and is missing some. The profile shows tens of thousands of clones, roughly 85% of them singletons. Here the sequenced sample was PBMCs, taken around atezolizumab (anti-PD-L1) treatment. These receptors came from a woman aged 55 to 70 with urothelial cancer.

V usage is TRBV11-2 and J usage is TRBJ2-6, with TRBD1 identical over 11 bases. The ends lost 5 bases at V and 0 bases at J; junction bases unmatched: 6. This CDR3 has 18 residues. Looked up from germline, CDR1 is SGHAT and CDR2 is FQNNGV. The CDR3 sequence is CASSLGQGARSGANVLTF. The CDR3 nucleotides read TGTGCCAGCAGCCTAGGACAGGGGGCGCGCTCTGGGGCCAACGTCCTGACTTTC.

CDR3 sequence: CASERSGMRASGYGYTF. The CDR3 DNA is TGTGCCAGCGAGCGCTCTGGGATGAGGGCTTCGGGCTATGGCTACACCTTC. The V call is TRBV7-8, the J call TRBJ1-2; D not certain. V lost 8 bases and J lost 4, with 26 bases in between. Germline V gives CDR1 SGHVS, CDR2 FQNEAQ. CDR3 size: 17 residues.

The chain couples TRBV11-2 to TRBJ2-7; 7 bases are shared with TRBD2. The CDR3 has 15 residues. Germline lookup yields CDR1 SGHAT and CDR2 FQNNGV. V was pared by 5 bases and J by 4 bases, with 11 bases of the junction left unmatched. Here the CDR3 reads CASSPQTSFSYEQYF. The CDR3 nucleotides read TGTGCCAGCAGCCCCCAGACTAGCTTTAGTTACGAGCAGTACTTC.

This clone was seen a single time. The CDR3 loop reads CASSFLTAYEQYF. The CDR3 DNA reads TGTGCCAGCAGCTTCCTGACTGCCTACGAGCAGTACTTC. The genes are TRBV5-6 and TRBJ2-5; no firm D call. The end of the DNA is better explained by TRBJ2-7, so the J call may be wrong. The CDR3 spans 13 residues. Germline V gene data show CDR1 as SGHDT and CDR2 as YYEEEE.

The chain has TRBV6-5 and TRBJ2-1; 7 bases are a match to TRBD1. This CDR3 is built from 15 residues. Germline trimming cut 5 bases from V and 4 bases from J; bases unmatched to any gene: 8. Per the germline V gene, CDR1 is MNHEY and CDR2 is SVGAGI. CDR3 bases: TGTGCCAGCAGTAGACAGGGCAGGGGTTACAATGAGCAGTTCTTC. This translates into CASSRQGRGYNEQFF.

The V gene is TRBV6-8, the J gene TRBJ1-4, with TRBD1 identical over 7 bases. This CDR3 region has 17 residues. CDR1 is MNHGY and CDR2 is SAAAGT in the germline V gene. The J segment lost 7 bases and the V segment lost 4 bases, leaving 15 bases of the junction unmatched. CDR3 loop: CASSSSRGQDRGEKLFF. For the CDR3, the DNA is TGTGCCAGCAGTTCATCTCGAGGACAGGATAGGGGTGAAAAACTGTTTTTT.

This chain joins TRBV6-1 and TRBJ2-5, with 8 bases identical to TRBD1. The junction had 4 bases not matched to a gene; V was cut back by 0 bases and J by 4 bases. This CDR3 spans 15 amino acids. Per germline, CDR1 MNHNS and CDR2 SASEGT. The CDR3 reads CASSEAFDRGETQYF. CDR3 coding DNA: TGTGCCAGCAGTGAAGCGTTCGACAGGGGAGAGACCCAGTACTTC.

The chain links TRBV15 to TRBJ2-1; TRBD2 aligns across 11 bases. Trimming at V came to 0 bases and at J to 3 bases, leaving 7 bases not matched to a gene. CDR1 and CDR2 from the germline V gene are LNHNV and YYDKDF (reference sequence). This CDR3 spans 18 amino acids. The CDR3 reads CATSRDLLAGGRYNEQFF. The CDR3 DNA follows: TGTGCCACCAGCAGAGATCTCCTAGCGGGGGGCCGCTACAATGAGCAGTTCTTC.

The chain has TRBV7-3 and TRBJ2-7; 11 bases fit TRBD2. The CDR3 extends over 14 amino acids. Germline values: CDR1 SGHTA, CDR2 FQGTGA. Trimming removed 4 bases from V and 6 bases from J; junction bases left unmatched: 5. CDR3 bases: TGTGCCAGCAGCTCTACTAGCGGGGGACCCGAGCAGTACTTC. Its translation is CASSSTSGGPEQYF.

This clone was observed a handful of times. J is TRBJ2-3 and V is TRBV19; tentatively, D is TRBD1 (6 bases). V lost 0 bases and J lost 1, with 8 bases in between. CDR1 is LNHDA and CDR2 is SQIVND in the germline V gene (reference sequence). The CDR3 totals 15 residues. The CDR3 coding sequence is TGTGCCAGTAGTATAGACCGACAGGGCACAGATACGCAGTATTTT. Translated, it gives CASSIDRQGTDTQYF. The variable domain in full, with the rest retrieved from reference TRBV19 and TRBJ2-3, is DGGITQSPKYLFRKEGQNVTLSCEQNLNHDAMYWYRQDPGQGLRLIYYSQIVNDFQKGDIAEGYSVSREKKESFPLTVTSAQKNPTAFYLCASSIDRQGTDTQYFGPGTRLTVL.

V is TRBV7-9 and J is TRBJ2-2, with 7 positions matching TRBD2. This CDR3 has 15 residues. The germline CDR1 and CDR2 sequences are SEHNR and FQNEAQ (reference sequence). V lost 5 bases, J lost 0 bases, and 3 bases stayed unmatched. The CDR3 loop is CASSSSGSNTGELFF. As DNA, the CDR3 is TGTGCCAGCAGCAGTAGCGGGTCGAACACCGGGGAGCTGTTTTTT.

V gene TRBV28 combines with J gene TRBJ2-1; 9 nucleotides align to TRBD1. Germline CDR1 reads MDHEN; CDR2 reads SYDVKM. The CDR3 sequence is 16 residues long. The J segment lost 3 bases and the V segment lost 5 bases, leaving 8 bases of the junction unmatched. The CDR3 DNA reads TGTGCCAGCAGTCCCCGGACAGGGGACGGCTACAATGAGCAGTTCTTC. Its translation is CASSPRTGDGYNEQFF.

The chain combines TRBV18 with TRBJ1-2; the match to TRBD1 covers 7 bases. This CDR3 spans 15 amino acids. Losses at the gene ends were 0 bases for V and 4 bases for J; bases not matched to a gene: 5. Germline assignment: CDR1 KGHSH and CDR2 LQKENI. As DNA, the CDR3 is TGTGCCAGCTCACCACCGATTGGACAGGCCTATGGCTACACCTTC. It translates to CASSPPIGQAYGYTF.

A single count supports this clone. The CDR3 here is CASSPPQRGEYGYTF. The CDR3 DNA is TGTGCCAGCAGTCCCCCGCAGCGGGGGGAATATGGCTACACCTTC. This chain joins TRBV5-4 and TRBJ1-2, with D perhaps matching TRBD1 (5 bases). Trimming pared 5 bases from V and 5 bases from J, leaving 19 bases between. The germline V gene encodes CDR1 SGHNT and CDR2 YYREEE (reference sequence). CDR3 length: 15 residues.

This chain connects TRBV18 to TRBJ2-3; 9 bases align to TRBD1. The germline V gene encodes CDR1 KGHSH and CDR2 LQKENI. The ends lost 1 base at V and 5 bases at J; junction bases unmatched: 4. The CDR3 is 15 residues long. CDR3 coding DNA: TGTGCCAGCTCACCACTCGACAGGGGGGGAGATACGCAGTATTTT. Translation: CASSPLDRGGDTQYF.

The CDR3 DNA is TGTGCCAGCAGCTTAGGGGGGGAAGTACGGATTCAGTACTTC. It yields the protein CASSLGGEVRIQYF. J is TRBJ2-4 and V is TRBV7-9; D is perhaps TRBD2 (6 bases). Germline V lookup: CDR1 SEHNR, CDR2 FQNEAQ (reference sequence). The CDR3 has 14 amino acids. V was pared by 1 base and J by 10 bases, with 14 bases between.

This clone was recorded only once. This chain uses TRBV28 with TRBJ2-7; 8 bases are a match to TRBD2. V lost 2 bases to trimming and J lost 3 bases; unmatched junction nucleotides: 30. Germline loops: CDR1 MDHEN, CDR2 SYDVKM. The CDR3 totals 23 residues. The CDR3 spells CASSLILFGERESRTEASYEQYF. The CDR3 DNA follows: TGTGCCAGCAGTTTAATTTTGTTTGGAGAGCGGGAGTCCCGAACCGAGGCGAGCTACGAGCAGTACTTC.

This sequence joins TRBV18 and TRBJ2-7; 7 nucleotides match TRBD1. The CDR3 spans 14 residues. Germline V gene sequence: CDR1 KGHSH, CDR2 LQKENI. V shed 6 bases, J shed 4 bases, and the junction held 9 bases outside the gene matches. CDR3 DNA sequence: TGTGCCAGCTCCCAAAGACAGGGAAAGTACGAGCAGTACTTC. Amino acid sequence: CASSQRQGKYEQYF.

The chain joins TRBV11-2 to TRBJ2-3; D is unresolved. CDR1 and CDR2 from the germline V gene are SGHAT and FQNNGV. The CDR3 is 14 amino acids. V lost 5 bases to trimming and J lost 2 bases, with 11 bases between them. The CDR3 bases are TGTGCCAGCAGCCCAAGCCGGGTCACAGATACGCAGTATTTT. It yields the protein CASSPSRVTDTQYF.

This clone has ten or more counts. This sequence joins TRBV7-2 and TRBJ2-5, with 7 bases lining up with TRBD2. This CDR3 region has 15 residues. The ends lost 2 bases at V and 0 bases at J; junction bases unmatched: 3. Germline values: CDR1 SGHTA, CDR2 FQGNSA. The chain's CDR3 is CASSLLLANQETQYF. CDR3 nucleotides: TGTGCCAGCAGCTTATTACTAGCGAACCAAGAGACCCAGTACTTC.

This rearrangement joins TRBV6-5 to TRBJ2-7; D is perhaps TRBD2 (5 bases). Trimming pared 2 bases from V and 3 bases from J, leaving 14 bases between. The CDR3 covers 15 residues. CDR1 and CDR2 from the germline V gene are MNHEY and SVGAGI. The CDR3 protein is CASSYSGFSSYEQYF. DNA of the CDR3: TGTGCCAGCAGTTACAGCGGCTTTAGTAGCTACGAGCAGTACTTC.

This rearrangement joins TRBV7-3 to TRBJ2-5, with 13 bases fitting TRBD2. Unmatched junction bases numbered 12, after V lost 3 bases and J lost 5 bases. Germline assignment: CDR1 SGHTA and CDR2 FQGTGA. The CDR3 contains 18 residues. The CDR3 coding sequence is TGTGCCAGCAGCTTCGGACTAGCGGGGGACCTGGGATGGGAGACCCAGTACTTC. It specifies CASSFGLAGDLGWETQYF.

This chain links TRBV7-2 with TRBJ2-7; no clear D. This CDR3 region has 13 residues. Germline assignment: CDR1 SGHTA and CDR2 FQGNSA. Trimming took off 1 base at V and 4 bases at J, with 8 bases between the two ends. The CDR3 loop reads CASSLVVEYEQYF. CDR3 in DNA: TGTGCCAGCAGCTTAGTTGTGGAGTACGAGCAGTACTTC.

This rearrangement joins TRBV4-1 to TRBJ2-7; 11 nucleotides agree with TRBD1. V gave up 1 base and J gave up 4 bases; unmatched junction bases: 3. Germline CDR1 and CDR2: MGHRA and YSYEKL. The CDR3 extends over 15 amino acids. Written as DNA, the CDR3 is TGCGCCAGCAGCCAAGGGGGACAGGGGGTTTACGAGCAGTACTTC. Translating it yields CASSQGGQGVYEQYF.

The count of this clone is one. The CDR3 region is CASSLDRTSGEQFF. DNA for the CDR3: TGTGCCAGCAGCTTAGATCGTACTAGCGGCGAACAGTTCTTC. This sequence joins TRBV11-2 and TRBJ2-1, with TRBD2 matching over 8 bases. V lost 0 bases and J lost 13; bases outside the gene matches: 8. CDR3 length equals 14 residues. Germline loops: CDR1 SGHAT, CDR2 FQNNGV.

This clone was seen once. The chain joins TRBV28 to TRBJ1-4, with D perhaps TRBD1 (6 bases). The CDR3 has 16 amino acids. From germline, CDR1 is MDHEN and CDR2 SYDVKM. The ends were cut back, 6 bases at V and 4 bases at J, with 18 bases in the middle. CDR3 DNA: TGTGCCAGCAGCCCTTGGGGGGGGCAGGATAATGAAAAACTGTTTTTT. Its protein product is CASSPWGGQDNEKLFF. Using reference TRBV28 and TRBJ1-4 for the parts outside the CDR3, the full variable domain is DVKVTQSSRYLVKRTGEKVFLECVQDMDHENMFWYRQDPGLGLRLIYFSYDVKMKEKGDIPEGYSVSREKKERFSLILESASTNQTSMYLCASSPWGGQDNEKLFFGSGTQLSVL.

The rearrangement joins TRBV9 to TRBJ2-7, with TRBD2 matching over 7 bases. CDR1 is SGDLS and CDR2 is YYNGEE in the germline V gene. The CDR3 is 15 residues long. Germline trimming cut 0 bases from V and 0 bases from J; bases unmatched to any gene: 3. The CDR3 protein is CASSVAGGSSYEQYF. The CDR3, as DNA: TGTGCCAGCAGCGTAGCGGGGGGAAGCTCCTACGAGCAGTACTTC.

This clone was seen only a few times. CDR3 in amino acids: CASSLMTGLYNEQFF. CDR3 in DNA: TGTGCCAGCAGCTTGATGACAGGACTGTACAATGAGCAGTTCTTC. This sequence joins TRBV5-4 and TRBJ2-1; D possibly corresponds to TRBD1 (6 bases). This CDR3 contains 15 residues. Per the germline V gene, CDR1 is SGHNT and CDR2 is YYREEE (reference sequence). V gave up 1 base and J gave up 4 bases, with 12 bases separating them.

The genes are TRBV6-6 and TRBJ1-1; D call uncertain. The CDR3 covers 14 residues. Germline lookup yields CDR1 MNHNY and CDR2 SVGAGI (reference sequence). V lost 7 bases, J lost 3 bases, and 15 bases lay in between. CDR3 in amino acids: CASTPPGIDTEAFF. The CDR3 DNA reads as TGTGCCAGCACCCCACCGGGAATAGACACTGAAGCTTTCTTT.

This chain uses TRBV19 with TRBJ2-5, with D hard to call. This CDR3 has 15 residues. The V gene's germline CDR1 is LNHDA and CDR2 SQIVND (reference sequence). Trimming took 4 bases from V and 1 from J, leaving 13 bases between them. The CDR3 here is CASSNTAVFQETQYF. CDR3 coding DNA: TGTGCCAGTAGTAACACAGCCGTATTCCAAGAGACCCAGTACTTC. The variable domain in full, with the rest retrieved from reference TRBV19 and TRBJ2-5, is DGGITQSPKYLFRKEGQNVTLSCEQNLNHDAMYWYRQDPGQGLRLIYYSQIVNDFQKGDIAEGYSVSREKKESFPLTVTSAQKNPTAFYLCASSNTAVFQETQYFGPGTRLLVL.